These 30 T cell receptor beta chains originate from one sample sequenced in a study of T cell repertoires in cytomegalovirus infection. These receptors' antigens are unknown. In TCRdb, the reads were re-called with MiXCR into one record per CDR3 protein. The profile shows about a million distinct CDR3 sequences, roughly 31% of them singletons. This sample comprised cultured CD8+ T cells from PBMCs, obtained from culture after CMV antigen stimulation. Receptors were obtained from a human donor in good health (CMV status not recorded). Some clones in this sample may be carry-over from other donors' samples.

There are a few counts of this clonotype. The V gene is TRBV2, the J gene TRBJ2-3; 7 bases are shared with TRBD2. Losses at the gene ends were 0 bases for V and 1 base for J; bases not matched to a gene: 1. CDR1 is SNHLY, CDR2 FYNNEI, per germline. The CDR3 is 15 amino acids. As DNA, the CDR3 is TGTGCCAGCAGTGAAGCGGGGGGGGGCACAGATACGCAGTATTTT. This encodes CASSEAGGGTDTQYF.

The chain links TRBV4-1 to TRBJ2-1; TRBD2 agrees at 13 bases. Germline V gene lookup returns CDR1 MGHRA and CDR2 YSYEKL. Losses at the gene ends were 6 bases for V and 2 bases for J; bases not matched to a gene: 4. CDR3 length: 16 residues. For the CDR3, the DNA is TGCGCCAGCAGGCGACTAGCGGGGGGCCCCTACAATGAGCAGTTCTTC. Translating gives CASRRLAGGPYNEQFF.

Of note for this clonotype: One end of the junction does not line up with germline, which may come from a read error. The CDR3 DNA reads TGTGCCATCAATGAGGCACCTACTAACTATGGCTACACCTTC. Translating gives CAINEAPTNYGYTF. The chain carries TRBV10-3 and TRBJ1-2; unclear D gene. This CDR3 is built from 14 residues. Germline V CDR1 and CDR2: ENHRY, SYGVKD.

The chain combines TRBV3-1 with TRBJ1-1, with D possibly being TRBD1 (5 bases). Germline CDR1 reads LGHDT; CDR2 reads YNNKEL (reference sequence). The CDR3 has 13 residues. V lost 7 bases and J lost 3, with 12 bases in between. The CDR3 nucleotides are TGTGCCAGCAACCAGGGTTGGGACACTGAAGCTTTCTTT. Translating it yields CASNQGWDTEAFF.

There are many counts of this clonotype. The chain uses TRBV7-9 and TRBJ1-1; D gene unclear. V was shortened by 3 bases and J by 1 base, with 3 bases between the two germline ends. The CDR3 length is 12 residues. Germline CDR1 SEHNR, CDR2 FQNEAQ (reference sequence). The CDR3 loop reads CASSFGNTEAFF. The CDR3 DNA reads TGTGCCAGCAGCTTTGGGAACACTGAAGCTTTCTTT.

This clonotype has just a few counts. The J gene is TRBJ2-1, the V gene TRBV2; 12 bases agree with TRBD2. With 7 bases clipped from V and 9 bases from J, the junction kept 4 bases outside the gene matches. This CDR3 spans 13 amino acids. Per the germline V gene, CDR1 is SNHLY and CDR2 is FYNNEI. The CDR3 reads CASIGLAGIEQFF. The CDR3 DNA sequence: TGTGCCAGCATTGGACTAGCGGGAATTGAGCAGTTCTTC.

The chain employs TRBV4-1 and TRBJ2-7, with 7 nucleotides matching TRBD1. Germline V gene lookup returns CDR1 MGHRA and CDR2 YSYEKL. This CDR3 comprises 18 residues. V was clipped by 3 bases and J by 0 bases; unmatched bases: 14. The CDR3 region is CASSHRSPGTDASYEQYF. Written as DNA, the CDR3 is TGCGCCAGCAGCCATCGTTCTCCAGGGACAGATGCCTCCTACGAGCAGTACTTC.

The sample holds a few counts of this clonotype. This chain connects TRBV7-6 to TRBJ1-5; 7 nucleotides align to TRBD1. Trimming at V came to 0 bases and at J to 7 bases, leaving 6 bases not matched to a gene. Germline lookup yields CDR1 SGHVS and CDR2 FNYEAQ. The CDR3 loop spans 15 amino acids. The CDR3 reads CASSLAKGAWQPQHF. The CDR3 region has the DNA TGTGCCAGCAGCTTAGCGAAGGGGGCATGGCAGCCCCAGCATTTT. The full variable domain, rest sourced from reference TRBV7-6 and TRBJ1-5, is GAGVSQSPRYKVTKRGQDVALRCDPISGHVSLYWYRQALGQGPEFLTYFNYEAQQDKSGLPNDRFSAERPEGSISTLTIQRTEQRDSAMYRCASSLAKGAWQPQHFGDGTRLSIL.

The rearrangement uses TRBV19 and TRBJ2-7, with a possible D match to TRBD1 (7 bases). The CDR3 has 15 residues. Germline assignment: CDR1 LNHDA and CDR2 SQIVND (reference sequence). The V and J ends lost 1 base and 3 bases respectively, with 13 bases between them. The CDR3 sequence is CASSIVSRGDYEQYF. The CDR3 DNA is TGTGCCAGTAGTATAGTTTCCAGGGGGGACTACGAGCAGTACTTC.

The V gene is TRBV6-8, the J gene TRBJ1-6, with D perhaps TRBD1 (5 bases). Germline V lookup: CDR1 MNHGY, CDR2 SAAAGT. The CDR3 loop spans 16 amino acids. Trimming removed 3 bases at V and 10 bases at J, with 19 bases between. Here the CDR3 DNA reads TGTGCCAGCAGTTATTACTCCAGGGTCCCGGGATCACCCCTCCACTTT. It yields the protein CASSYYSRVPGSPLHF.

The V and J genes are TRBV5-1 and TRBJ2-7; TRBD1 matches at 11 bases. The germline V gene has CDR1 SGHRS and CDR2 YFSETQ. Trimming took 4 bases from V and 6 from J; bases not matched to a gene: 15. This CDR3 comprises 17 residues. The CDR3 DNA is TGCGCCAGCAGCAACTGGACAGGGGGCCTTTCCCGGGTCGAGCAGTACGTC. Amino acid sequence: CASSNWTGGLSRVEQYV.

The chain recombines TRBV6-5 with TRBJ1-1; D remains ambiguous. CDR3 length: 14 residues. The germline V and J ends were trimmed by 3 bases and 4 bases, with 12 bases remaining between them. CDR1 and CDR2 (germline): MNHEY, SVGAGI. CDR3: CASSYRGLVTEAFF. Here the CDR3 DNA reads TGTGCCAGCAGTTATCGAGGATTGGTCACTGAAGCTTTCTTT.

This clonotype has just a few counts. The V gene is TRBV11-2, the J gene TRBJ2-3; no definite D call. The CDR3 has 15 amino acids. The V gene lost 5 bases and the J gene lost 3 bases, with 15 bases spanning the gap. Germline values: CDR1 SGHAT, CDR2 FQNNGV. The CDR3 sequence is CASSTLGIGTDTQYF. The CDR3 DNA follows: TGTGCCAGCAGCACCCTGGGCATTGGGACAGATACGCAGTATTTT.

The rearrangement links TRBV4-3 to TRBJ1-5; 7 bases are shared with TRBD1. Germline assignment: CDR1 LGHNA and CDR2 YSLEER. V was clipped by 0 bases and J by 3 bases; unmatched bases: 5. The CDR3 covers 16 residues. For the CDR3, the DNA is TGCGCCAGCAGCCAAGATCGGGGACAGTACAATCAGCCCCAGCATTTT. Its translation: CASSQDRGQYNQPQHF.

This clonotype was observed a few times. V and J are TRBV7-9 and TRBJ1-2; 8 nucleotides line up with TRBD1. CDR1 is SEHNR and CDR2 is FQNEAQ in the germline V gene (reference sequence). This CDR3 comprises 16 residues. V lost 5 bases and J lost 2; bases outside the gene matches: 10. This chain's CDR3 is CASSGRTGRANYGYTF. The CDR3 nucleotides read TGTGCCAGCAGCGGGCGGACAGGGAGGGCCAACTATGGCTACACCTTC.

The chain carries TRBV4-1 and TRBJ1-1; D gene uncertain. Germline CDR1 is MGHRA and CDR2 is YSYEKL. The CDR3 sequence is 16 residues long. The ends were cut back, 0 bases at V and 6 bases at J, with 17 bases in the middle. The CDR3 DNA reads TGCGCCAGCAGCCAAGATAGGTCTACCCCGGGCCCTGAAGCTTTCTTT. This codes for CASSQDRSTPGPEAFF.

This clonotype showed up just a few times. The chain combines TRBV12-5 with TRBJ2-1, with D perhaps matching TRBD1 (5 bases). Germline CDR1 LGHNT, CDR2 FRNRAP. This CDR3 is 16 amino acids long. V was shortened by 6 bases and J by 4 bases, with 19 bases between the two germline ends. CDR3 in amino acids: CASGLGPYSGYNEQFF. CDR3 DNA sequence: TGTGCTAGTGGCCTCGGTCCCTATTCAGGGTACAATGAGCAGTTCTTC.

The gene calls are TRBV19 and TRBJ1-4, with D uncertain. V was trimmed by 8 bases and J by 7 bases, leaving 14 bases between them. Looked up from germline, CDR1 is LNHDA and CDR2 is SQIVND (reference sequence). The CDR3 runs to 13 residues. The CDR3 loop reads CASRYTPGEKLFF. The CDR3 bases are TGTGCCAGTCGTTACACCCCGGGTGAAAAACTGTTTTTT. Filled out from reference TRBV19 and TRBJ1-4, the complete variable domain reads DGGITQSPKYLFRKEGQNVTLSCEQNLNHDAMYWYRQDPGQGLRLIYYSQIVNDFQKGDIAEGYSVSREKKESFPLTVTSAQKNPTAFYLCASRYTPGEKLFFGSGTQLSVL.

This clonotype was observed many times. This chain joins TRBV7-8 and TRBJ2-7; D gene uncertain. Germline V gene lookup returns CDR1 SGHVS and CDR2 FQNEAQ. Trimming cost V 3 bases and J 5 bases, with 8 bases left between them. The CDR3 spans 12 residues. As DNA, the CDR3 is TGTGCCAGCAGCTTGGGGTTTCACGAGCAGTACTTC. Translated: CASSLGFHEQYF.

The chain recombines TRBV7-2 with TRBJ2-5; D gene ambiguous. The CDR3 covers 14 residues. Trimming left V 5 bases short and J 7 bases short, with 17 bases between. Germline CDR1 SGHTA, CDR2 FQGNSA. The CDR3 DNA is TGTGCCAGCAGCACGAGGCCAGGCGTGGGGACCCAGTACTTC. This sequence encodes CASSTRPGVGTQYF.

The chain couples TRBV27 to TRBJ1-2; weak D call: TRBD1 (5 bases). Germline V CDR1 and CDR2: MNHEY, SMNVEV (reference sequence). Trimming took 11 bases from V and 3 from J, leaving 13 bases between them. The CDR3 is made up of 12 amino acids. CDR3 DNA: TGTGCCGTCCTCGGCAGGGACTATGGCTACACCTTC. Its translation is CAVLGRDYGYTF.

This clonotype was observed a few times. The chain uses TRBV19 and TRBJ2-5; TRBD2 matches at 10 bases. The CDR3 loop spans 16 amino acids. Germline loops: CDR1 LNHDA, CDR2 SQIVND (reference sequence). The trim removed 5 bases at V and 5 bases at J, leaving 11 bases unmatched. CDR3 amino acids: CASSHAPPGLAETQYF. The DNA for the CDR3 is TGTGCCAGTAGTCATGCGCCTCCGGGACTAGCGGAGACCCAGTACTTC.

This clonotype was seen a few times. This rearrangement joins TRBV4-1 to TRBJ2-2; D possibly matches TRBD1 or TRBD2 (5 bases each). V was clipped by 2 bases and J by 12 bases, with 19 bases between them. The germline CDR1 and CDR2 sequences are MGHRA and YSYEKL. This CDR3 has 15 residues. In DNA form, the CDR3 reads TGCGCCAGCAGCCAAACCACCTTGGGGGTGGGTCAGCTGTTTTTT. Translating gives CASSQTTLGVGQLFF.

The rearrangement uses TRBV4-1 and TRBJ1-6, with a possible D match to TRBD1 (6 bases). Between the trimmed V and J ends, which lost 2 bases and 5 bases, there was a span of 7 bases. The CDR3 is 14 amino acids. Germline V lookup: CDR1 MGHRA, CDR2 YSYEKL. CDR3 nucleotides: TGCGCCAGCAGCCAAAACAGGGATAATTCACCCCTCCACTTT. This translates into CASSQNRDNSPLHF.

This sequence joins TRBV28 and TRBJ2-5; D is undetermined. V dropped 2 bases and J dropped 1 base, with 14 bases sitting between them. Germline V CDR1 and CDR2: MDHEN, SYDVKM. The CDR3 covers 16 residues. The CDR3 is CASSLRATPTQETQYF. The CDR3 DNA reads as TGTGCCAGCAGTTTACGGGCCACGCCGACCCAAGAGACCCAGTACTTC. The full variable domain, completed using reference TRBV28 and TRBJ2-5, is DVKVTQSSRYLVKRTGEKVFLECVQDMDHENMFWYRQDPGLGLRLIYFSYDVKMKEKGDIPEGYSVSREKKERFSLILESASTNQTSMYLCASSLRATPTQETQYFGPGTRLLVL.

This rearrangement joins TRBV5-5 to TRBJ1-6; 11 positions agree with TRBD1. J lost 8 bases, V lost 3 bases, and 7 bases had no gene match. Germline CDR1 and CDR2: SGHKS and YYEKEE (reference sequence). The CDR3 covers 16 residues. CDR3 residues: CASSSGQGAIYSPLHF. The CDR3 DNA sequence: TGTGCCAGCAGCTCAGGACAGGGGGCGATTTATTCACCCCTCCACTTT.

In this sample, this clonotype turned up many times. V is TRBV7-9 and J is TRBJ2-7; no reliable D call. Germline values: CDR1 SEHNR, CDR2 FQNEAQ (reference sequence). The CDR3 length is 11 residues. V was pared by 1 base and J by 5 bases, with 3 bases between. This CDR3 is CASSLENEQYF. CDR3 coding DNA: TGTGCCAGCAGCTTAGAAAACGAGCAGTACTTC.

Concerning this clonotype: A read error may be the cause here, since a much bigger clone is one base away. The gene calls are TRBV7-9 and TRBJ2-3, with unresolved D. Trimming shortened V by 2 bases and J by 5 bases, and 8 bases separated the two germline ends. The CDR3 consists of 13 residues. Germline V gene sequence: CDR1 SEHNR, CDR2 FQNEAQ (reference sequence). CDR3 sequence: CASSLNSGDTQYF. The CDR3 DNA reads as TGTGCCAGCAGCTTAAATTCCGGAGATACGCAGTATTTT.

This clonotype was counted a few times. The chain combines TRBV12-3 or TRBV12-4 with TRBJ2-7; D is uncertain. Deletions cut 3 bases from V and 3 bases from J, with 12 bases between. This CDR3 spans 14 amino acids. CDR3 coding DNA: TGTGCCAGCAGTTTTCGGGTCTCCGGCTACGAGCAGTACTTC. This codes for CASSFRVSGYEQYF.

V and J are TRBV7-9 and TRBJ1-1; tentative D call: TRBD1 (5 bases). The V end lost 8 bases, the J end lost 5 bases, and 12 bases lay between the germline ends. This CDR3 is built from 12 residues. Germline assignment: CDR1 SEHNR and CDR2 FQNEAQ (reference sequence). CDR3 in DNA: TGTGCCAGCCTGACAGTACCGACTGAAGCTTTCTTT. It encodes CASLTVPTEAFF.